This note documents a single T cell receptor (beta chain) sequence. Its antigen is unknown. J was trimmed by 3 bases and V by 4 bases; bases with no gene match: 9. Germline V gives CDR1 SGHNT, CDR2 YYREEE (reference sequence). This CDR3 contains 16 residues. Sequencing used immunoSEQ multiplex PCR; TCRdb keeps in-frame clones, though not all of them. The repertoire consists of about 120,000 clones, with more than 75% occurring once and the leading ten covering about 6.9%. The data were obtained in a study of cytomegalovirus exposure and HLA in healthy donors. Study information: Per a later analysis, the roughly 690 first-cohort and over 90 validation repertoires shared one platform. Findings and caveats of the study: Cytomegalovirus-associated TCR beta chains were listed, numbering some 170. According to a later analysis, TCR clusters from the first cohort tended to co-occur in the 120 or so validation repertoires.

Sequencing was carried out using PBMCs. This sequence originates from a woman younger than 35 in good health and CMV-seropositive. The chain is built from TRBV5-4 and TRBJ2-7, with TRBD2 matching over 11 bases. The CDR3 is CASSGGGTSGLYEQYF. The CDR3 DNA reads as TGTGCCAGCAGCGGGGGCGGGACTAGCGGCCTCTACGAGCAGTACTTC.